The following is a T cell receptor beta chain sequence with its context. The antigen is unknown. The data stem from a study of breast tumors, draining lymph nodes, adjacent tissues. The study's findings and limits: That most tumor T cells come from lymph nodes remained unproven. Tumors had less TCR diversity than lymph nodes, more than nontumor tissue. Findings are consistent with lymph node origin and intratumoral expansion of most tumor T cells.

CDR3 length: 14 residues. Trimming shortened V by 0 bases and J by 3 bases, and 5 bases separated the two germline ends. TCRdb passed the multiplex PCR reads through MiXCR, listing each CDR3 protein once. The sample carries tens of thousands of distinct CDR3 sequences, around 52% recorded once. Sequences were obtained from breast tumor tissue. The V and J genes are TRBV12-3 or TRBV12-4 and TRBJ1-4, with D maybe TRBD1 (5 bases). This TCR was sampled from a female donor with breast cancer. Some clones in this sample may be carry-over from other donors' samples. In nucleotides, the CDR3 is TGTGCCAGCAGTTTAGCAGGGGCTAATGAAAAACTGTTTTTT. It yields the protein CASSLAGANEKLFF.